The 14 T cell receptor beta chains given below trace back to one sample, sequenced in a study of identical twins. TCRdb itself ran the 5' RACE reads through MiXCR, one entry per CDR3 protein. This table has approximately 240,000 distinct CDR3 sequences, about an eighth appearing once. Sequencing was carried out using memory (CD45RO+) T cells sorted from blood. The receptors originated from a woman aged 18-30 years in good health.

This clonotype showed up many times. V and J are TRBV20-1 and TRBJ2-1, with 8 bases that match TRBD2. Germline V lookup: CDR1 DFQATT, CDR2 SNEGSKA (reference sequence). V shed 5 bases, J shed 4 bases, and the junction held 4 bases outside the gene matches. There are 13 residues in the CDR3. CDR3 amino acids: CSALVAGYNEQFF. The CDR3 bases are TGCAGTGCTCTGGTAGCGGGGTACAATGAGCAGTTCTTC.

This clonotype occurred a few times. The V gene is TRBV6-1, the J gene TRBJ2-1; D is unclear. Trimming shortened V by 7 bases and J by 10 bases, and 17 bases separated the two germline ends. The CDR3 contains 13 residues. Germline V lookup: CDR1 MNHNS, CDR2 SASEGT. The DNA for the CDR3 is TGTGCCAGCACCCACTGGAAAAGTGGAGAGCAGTTCTTC. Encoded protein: CASTHWKSGEQFF.

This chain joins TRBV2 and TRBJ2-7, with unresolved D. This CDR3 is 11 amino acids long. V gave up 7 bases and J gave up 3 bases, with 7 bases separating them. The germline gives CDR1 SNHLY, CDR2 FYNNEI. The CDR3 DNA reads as TGTGCCAGCAAATTGAGCTACGAGCAGTACTTC. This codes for CASKLSYEQYF.

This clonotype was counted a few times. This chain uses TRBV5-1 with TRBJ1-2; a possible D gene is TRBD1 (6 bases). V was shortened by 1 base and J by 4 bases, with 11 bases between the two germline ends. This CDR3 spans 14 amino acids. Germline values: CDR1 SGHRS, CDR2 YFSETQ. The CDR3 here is CASSLLGGSYGYTF. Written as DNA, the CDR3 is TGCGCCAGCAGCTTGCTCGGGGGCAGCTATGGCTACACCTTC.

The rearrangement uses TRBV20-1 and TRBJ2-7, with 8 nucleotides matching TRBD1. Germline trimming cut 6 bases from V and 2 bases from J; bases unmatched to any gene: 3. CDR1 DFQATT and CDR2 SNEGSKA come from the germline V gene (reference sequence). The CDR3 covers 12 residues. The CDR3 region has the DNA TGCAGTGCGGGACAGGCTACCTACGAGCAGTACTTC. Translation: CSAGQATYEQYF.

The CDR3 region has the DNA TGCAGTGCTAGGGGGTCCGATACGCAGTATTTT. This encodes CSARGSDTQYF. The chain combines TRBV20-1 with TRBJ2-3, with D unresolved. CDR3 length: 11 amino acids. Per the germline V gene, CDR1 is DFQATT and CDR2 is SNEGSKA (reference sequence). The V end was cut by 3 bases, the J end by 6 bases, with 7 bases between.

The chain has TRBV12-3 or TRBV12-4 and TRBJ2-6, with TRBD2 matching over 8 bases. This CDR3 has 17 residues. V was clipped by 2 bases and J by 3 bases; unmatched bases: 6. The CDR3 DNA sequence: TGTGCCAGCAGTTTAAAAGCGGGAGTGGGTGGGGCCAACGTCCTGACTTTC. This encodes CASSLKAGVGGANVLTF.

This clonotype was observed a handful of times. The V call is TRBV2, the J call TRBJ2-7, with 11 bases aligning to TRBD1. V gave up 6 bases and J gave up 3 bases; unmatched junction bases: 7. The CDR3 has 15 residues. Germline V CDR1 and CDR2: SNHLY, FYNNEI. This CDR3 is CASRRGQGGNYEQYF. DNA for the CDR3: TGTGCCAGCAGGAGGGGACAGGGGGGAAACTACGAGCAGTACTTC.

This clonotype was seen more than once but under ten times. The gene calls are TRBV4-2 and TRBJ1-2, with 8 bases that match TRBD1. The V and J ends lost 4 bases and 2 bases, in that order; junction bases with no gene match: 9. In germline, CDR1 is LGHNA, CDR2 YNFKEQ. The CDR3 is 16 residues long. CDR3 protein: CASSLGTGGTNYGYTF. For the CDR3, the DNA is TGTGCCAGCAGCCTGGGAACAGGGGGAACCAACTATGGCTACACCTTC.

The CDR3 coding sequence is TGTGCCAGCAGCCCGTGGGTGGCTCTTGGGCAGCCCCAGCATTTT. Encoded protein: CASSPWVALGQPQHF. The chain recombines TRBV7-2 with TRBJ1-5; D gene unclear. The CDR3 length is 15 residues. Germline V gives CDR1 SGHTA, CDR2 FQGNSA. With 5 bases removed from V and 7 bases from J, the gap between germline ends came to 18 bases.

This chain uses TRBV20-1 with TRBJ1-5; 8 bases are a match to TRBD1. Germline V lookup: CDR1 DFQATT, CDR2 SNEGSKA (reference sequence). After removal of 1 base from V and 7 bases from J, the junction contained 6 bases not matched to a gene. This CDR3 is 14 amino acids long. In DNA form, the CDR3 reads TGCAGTGCTAGAGCCTCGACAGGGGCGCAGCCCCAGCATTTT. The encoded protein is CSARASTGAQPQHF.

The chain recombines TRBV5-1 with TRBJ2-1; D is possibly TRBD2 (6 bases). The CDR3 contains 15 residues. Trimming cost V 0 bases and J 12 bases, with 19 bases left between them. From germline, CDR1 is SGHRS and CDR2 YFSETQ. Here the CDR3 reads CASSLVGGGEVSQFF. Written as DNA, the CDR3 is TGCGCCAGCAGCTTGGTTGGGGGAGGAGAGGTTTCGCAGTTCTTC. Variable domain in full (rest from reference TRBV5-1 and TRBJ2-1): KAGVTQTPRYLIKTRGQQVTLSCSPISGHRSVSWYQQTPGQGLQFLFEYFSETQRNKGNFPGRFSGRQFSNSRSEMNVSTLELGDSALYLCASSLVGGGEVSQFFGPGTRLTVL.

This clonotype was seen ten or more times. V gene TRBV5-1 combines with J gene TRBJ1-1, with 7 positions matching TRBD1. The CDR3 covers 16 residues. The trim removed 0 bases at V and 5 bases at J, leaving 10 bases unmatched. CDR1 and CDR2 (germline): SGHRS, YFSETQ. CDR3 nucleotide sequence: TGCGCCAGCAGCTTGGCCGGACGACAGGGAGGAACTGAAGCTTTCTTT. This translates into CASSLAGRQGGTEAFF.

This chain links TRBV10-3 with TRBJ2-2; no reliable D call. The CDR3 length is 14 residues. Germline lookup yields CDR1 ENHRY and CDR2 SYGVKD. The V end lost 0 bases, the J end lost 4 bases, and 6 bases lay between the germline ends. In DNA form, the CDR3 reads TGTGCCATCAGTGAGTCGATGGGCACCGGGGAGCTGTTTTTT. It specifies CAISESMGTGELFF.